This T cell receptor beta chain was captured by sequencing in a study of T cell responses to AZD1222 COVID-19 vaccine. The CDR3 consists of 13 residues. Trimming took off 6 bases at V and 5 bases at J, with 11 bases between the two ends. Repertoires were generated with immunoSEQ multiplex PCR, while TCRdb's copy carries only in-frame clones and drops some. The sample lists approximately 110,000 clones, about nine tenths occurring once. V is TRBV12-3 or TRBV12-4 and J is TRBJ1-5, with D unclear. The sequenced sample was peripheral blood, obtained 28 days after the second AZD1222 dose. The source of this sequence is an adult who received the AZD1222 COVID-19 vaccine. The CDR3 spells CASRKENYQPQHF. The CDR3 DNA reads as TGTGCCAGCAGGAAGGAAAACTATCAGCCCCAGCATTTT.